Each of the 26 T cell receptor beta chains below was sequenced from the same sample in a study of shared clonotypes between healthy human individuals. Generated by immunoSEQ multiplex PCR, the TCRdb table keeps only in-frame clones and is missing some. The sample contains roughly 2.2 million clones, less than 95% of which appear only once. The sample comprised naive CD4+ T cells from PBMCs. Subset defined: CD45RA+ positively selected. The receptors come from a man between 18 and 35 years old in good health. Some clones in this sample may be carry-over from other donors' samples.

The CDR3 spells CASSQDYDWYLSYNEQFF. In DNA form, the CDR3 reads TGCGCCAGCAGCCAAGATTACGATTGGTATCTTTCCTACAATGAGCAGTTCTTC. The chain joins TRBV4-3 to TRBJ2-1; D is unclear. With 0 bases removed from V and 1 base from J, the gap between germline ends came to 16 bases. The CDR3 covers 18 residues. Per the germline V gene, CDR1 is LGHNA and CDR2 is YSLEER.

The chain carries TRBV9 and TRBJ2-6; weak D call: TRBD2 (5 bases). CDR1 is SGDLS, CDR2 YYNGEE, per germline. V lost 0 bases and J lost 2, with 15 bases in between. This CDR3 is built from 18 residues. In nucleotides, the CDR3 is TGTGCCAGCAGCGTAGGGGGAGAGGGAGTAGCTGGGGCCAACGTCCTGACTTTC. Its protein is CASSVGGEGVAGANVLTF.

V is TRBV15 and J is TRBJ2-2; possible D gene TRBD2, 5 bases. Germline V gives CDR1 LNHNV, CDR2 YYDKDF (reference sequence). The CDR3 runs 13 residues. V was pared by 1 base and J by 7 bases, with 7 bases between. CDR3 loop: CATSRAGSGELFF. As DNA, the CDR3 is TGTGCCACCAGCAGAGCTGGGAGCGGGGAGCTGTTTTTT.

This CDR3 reads CASSHSGPAYEQYF. CDR3 in DNA: TGTGCCAGCTCTCATTCCGGGCCGGCTTACGAGCAGTACTTC. This chain joins TRBV4-2 and TRBJ2-7; no reliable D call. Trimming shortened V by 8 bases and J by 4 bases, and 18 bases separated the two germline ends. Germline assignment: CDR1 LGHNA and CDR2 YNFKEQ. The CDR3 length is 14 residues.

The chain recombines TRBV19 with TRBJ1-2; D ambiguous. Germline V CDR1 and CDR2: LNHDA, SQIVND (reference sequence). Trimming pared 3 bases from V and 6 bases from J, leaving 5 bases between. The CDR3 covers 11 residues. The CDR3 DNA follows: TGTGCCAGTAGTATTGGAAATGGCTACACCTTC. Its translation is CASSIGNGYTF.

This chain connects TRBV5-1 to TRBJ2-3; TRBD2 agrees at 8 bases. J lost 6 bases, V lost 4 bases, and 13 bases had no gene match. Per the germline V gene, CDR1 is SGHRS and CDR2 is YFSETQ. The CDR3 has 16 residues. This chain's CDR3 is CASSPGGPGPLDTQYF. The CDR3 DNA reads TGCGCCAGCAGCCCGGGAGGGCCTGGGCCTCTGGATACGCAGTATTTT.

Only one count was recorded for this clone. The chain carries TRBV2 and TRBJ1-6; D gene ambiguous. There are 13 residues in the CDR3. The V gene lost 3 bases and the J gene lost 14 bases, with 14 bases spanning the gap. Looked up from germline, CDR1 is SNHLY and CDR2 is FYNNEI. In DNA form, the CDR3 reads TGTGCCAGCAGTGAGTCCATCCCCGTTGCCCTCCACTTT. It translates to CASSESIPVALHF.

This chain uses TRBV7-2 with TRBJ2-1; the D gene is possibly TRBD2 (6 bases). The germline V gene has CDR1 SGHTA and CDR2 FQGNSA. Trimming stripped 5 bases from V and 3 bases from J, with 17 bases between. CDR3 length: 16 residues. The CDR3, as DNA: TGTGCCAGCAGCCCACAGATGGGGCGGGGCTACAATGAGCAGTTCTTC. Translating it yields CASSPQMGRGYNEQFF.

V usage is TRBV25-1 and J usage is TRBJ2-5; 12 positions match TRBD1. V trimming: 7 bases; J trimming: 5 bases; junction bases outside the gene matches: 11. The CDR3 covers 16 residues. The germline CDR1 and CDR2 sequences are MGHDK and SYGVNS. DNA of the CDR3: TGTGCCAGCACCCAAGGGGGGACAGGGGGCAGGGAGACCCAGTACTTC. Translated: CASTQGGTGGRETQYF.

The V gene is TRBV5-6, the J gene TRBJ1-1, with 7 bases identical to TRBD1. V dropped 2 bases and J dropped 6; count of bases not matched to a gene: 7. The CDR3 totals 14 residues. The V gene's germline CDR1 is SGHDT and CDR2 YYEEEE. The CDR3 bases are TGTGCCAGCAGCTTTTCCAGGGGGGCATCTGAAGCTTTCTTT. It specifies CASSFSRGASEAFF.

A remark on this clone: The germline gene is not matched at one end of the junction; a read error may be the cause. The chain couples TRBV18 to TRBJ2-3, with D unclear. Germline assignment: CDR1 KGHSH and CDR2 LQKENI. This CDR3 spans 12 amino acids. CDR3: CASSPSTDTRYF. In nucleotides, the CDR3 is TGTGCCAGCTCACCGTCCACAGATACGCGGTATTTT.

The V gene is TRBV7-9, the J gene TRBJ2-2, with D unclear. This CDR3 comprises 13 residues. Germline CDR1 and CDR2: SEHNR and FQNEAQ (reference sequence). V was cut by 5 bases and J by 4 bases, with 8 bases left in between. In DNA, the CDR3 is TGTGCCAGCAGCCCACTCTTCACCGGGGAGCTGTTTTTT. This sequence encodes CASSPLFTGELFF.

This clone was seen once. CDR3 protein: CASSVGEDLYGYTF. CDR3 in DNA: TGTGCCAGCAGCGTAGGAGAAGATCTCTATGGCTACACCTTC. The J gene is TRBJ1-2, the V gene TRBV9; no definite D call. Germline V gene data show CDR1 as SGDLS and CDR2 as YYNGEE. The CDR3 is 14 amino acids. The V gene lost 0 bases and the J gene lost 4 bases, with 10 bases spanning the gap.

The chain uses TRBV27 and TRBJ2-7, with D possibly TRBD2 on 5 matching bases. Germline CDR1 is MNHEY and CDR2 is SMNVEV (reference sequence). This CDR3 is 16 amino acids long. The germline V and J ends were trimmed by 7 bases and 0 bases, with 19 bases remaining between them. CDR3 nucleotides: TGTGCCAGCATCCAGAACCTCATGGGGAGCTCCTACGAGCAGTACTTC. Its translation is CASIQNLMGSSYEQYF.

The chain recombines TRBV27 with TRBJ1-3; no firm D call. CDR1 MNHEY and CDR2 SMNVEV come from the germline V gene (reference sequence). The V end lost 5 bases, the J end lost 1 base, and 15 bases lay between the germline ends. This CDR3 region has 16 residues. CDR3 sequence reads: CASSPRPAGSGNTIYF. CDR3 coding DNA: TGTGCCAGCAGTCCGAGACCCGCCGGGTCTGGAAACACCATATATTTT.

The chain employs TRBV30 and TRBJ1-4; a weak D match, TRBD1 (6 bases). The CDR3 sequence is 16 residues long. V lost 3 bases and J 0 bases, leaving 14 bases between the germline ends. Germline CDR1 GTSNPN, CDR2 SVGIG (reference sequence). For the CDR3, the DNA is TGTGCCTGGAGCATAAGGGGGGCAGCAACTAATGAAAAACTGTTTTTT. Its protein product is CAWSIRGAATNEKLFF.

CDR3 sequence (DNA): TGTGCCAGCAGTTTTACAGGGACAGTGACCCAGTACTTC. It encodes CASSFTGTVTQYF. This rearrangement joins TRBV27 to TRBJ2-5; 7 bases align to TRBD1. The length of the CDR3 is 13 residues. Germline assignment: CDR1 MNHEY and CDR2 SMNVEV (reference sequence). After removal of 3 bases from V and 7 bases from J, the junction contained 5 bases not matched to a gene.

The rearrangement uses TRBV2 and TRBJ2-2; D remains ambiguous. The ends were cut back, 5 bases at V and 3 bases at J, with 10 bases in the middle. The CDR3 has 14 residues. The germline CDR1 and CDR2 sequences are SNHLY and FYNNEI. The CDR3 reads CASSFREHTGELFF. CDR3 nucleotide sequence: TGTGCCAGCAGTTTTCGTGAGCACACCGGGGAGCTGTTTTTT.

This clone was detected once. Distinct nucleotide sequences in the sample also encode this CDR3. Here the CDR3 reads CASSPGTGNQPQHF. DNA of the CDR3: TGTGCCAGCAGCCCCGGGACAGGGAATCAGCCCCAGCATTTT. The chain couples TRBV5-5 to TRBJ1-5; 9 nucleotides agree with TRBD1. Germline V gene sequence: CDR1 SGHKS, CDR2 YYEKEE (reference sequence). V shed 4 bases, J shed 4 bases, and the junction held 3 bases outside the gene matches. The CDR3 contains 14 residues.

V gene TRBV27 combines with J gene TRBJ1-2, with 8 bases matching TRBD1. The CDR3 contains 13 residues. After removal of 4 bases from V and 4 bases from J, the junction contained 2 bases not matched to a gene. The germline gives CDR1 MNHEY, CDR2 SMNVEV (reference sequence). The CDR3: CASSYDRGYGYTF. CDR3 nucleotides: TGTGCCAGCAGTTACGACAGGGGCTATGGCTACACCTTC.

The chain employs TRBV27 and TRBJ2-7; D gene uncertain. Trimming removed 2 bases at V and 5 bases at J, with 13 bases between. CDR3 size: 14 residues. CDR1 and CDR2 (germline): MNHEY, SMNVEV (reference sequence). The CDR3 loop reads CASSLTGSAHEQYF. The CDR3 DNA reads as TGTGCCAGCAGTTTAACCGGGTCGGCGCACGAGCAGTACTTC.

The rearrangement uses TRBV25-1 and TRBJ2-1; 8 nucleotides align to TRBD2. Germline CDR1 and CDR2: MGHDK and SYGVNS. The CDR3 loop spans 16 amino acids. After removal of 6 bases from V and 5 bases from J, the junction contained 12 bases not matched to a gene. CDR3 in amino acids: CASSFEAGGPDNEQFF. The DNA for the CDR3 is TGTGCCAGCAGCTTTGAGGCGGGGGGCCCGGACAATGAGCAGTTCTTC. The variable domain in full, completed from reference TRBV25-1 and TRBJ2-1, reads EADIYQTPRYLVIGTGKKITLECSQTMGHDKMYWYQQDPGMELHLIHYSYGVNSTEKGDLSSESTVSRIRTEHFPLTLESARPSHTSQYLCASSFEAGGPDNEQFFGPGTRLTVL.

The chain is built from TRBV18 and TRBJ2-2; 7 bases are shared with TRBD1. This CDR3 contains 13 residues. With 6 bases clipped from V and 6 bases from J, the junction kept 4 bases outside the gene matches. CDR1 and CDR2 from the germline V gene are KGHSH and LQKENI. The CDR3 reads CASSLTGAGELFF. The CDR3 DNA reads as TGTGCCAGCTCTCTCACAGGGGCCGGGGAGCTGTTTTTT.

The J gene is TRBJ1-1, the V gene TRBV11-2, with D unclear. Germline V gene data show CDR1 as SGHAT and CDR2 as FQNNGV. There are 11 residues in the CDR3. V was shortened by 3 bases and J by 11 bases, with 10 bases between the two germline ends. CDR3 in amino acids: CASSLGDGAFF. The CDR3 DNA follows: TGTGCCAGCAGCTTGGGCGACGGGGCTTTCTTT.

V is TRBV7-2 and J is TRBJ1-2; D is possibly TRBD1 (5 bases). This CDR3 is built from 15 residues. The V gene's germline CDR1 is SGHTA and CDR2 FQGNSA. V lost 2 bases and J 2 bases, leaving 12 bases between the germline ends. CDR3 DNA: TGTGCCAGCAGCTTAACAGGCTCTACAAACTATGGCTACACCTTC. Translating it yields CASSLTGSTNYGYTF.

The rearrangement links TRBV4-2 to TRBJ2-7; the D is unclear. V lost 0 bases, J lost 2 bases, and 14 bases lay in between. From germline, CDR1 is LGHNA and CDR2 YNFKEQ. The CDR3 spans 16 residues. CDR3 in amino acids: CASSQEIVAGPYEQYF. The CDR3 coding sequence is TGTGCCAGCAGCCAAGAGATCGTAGCCGGGCCCTACGAGCAGTACTTC.